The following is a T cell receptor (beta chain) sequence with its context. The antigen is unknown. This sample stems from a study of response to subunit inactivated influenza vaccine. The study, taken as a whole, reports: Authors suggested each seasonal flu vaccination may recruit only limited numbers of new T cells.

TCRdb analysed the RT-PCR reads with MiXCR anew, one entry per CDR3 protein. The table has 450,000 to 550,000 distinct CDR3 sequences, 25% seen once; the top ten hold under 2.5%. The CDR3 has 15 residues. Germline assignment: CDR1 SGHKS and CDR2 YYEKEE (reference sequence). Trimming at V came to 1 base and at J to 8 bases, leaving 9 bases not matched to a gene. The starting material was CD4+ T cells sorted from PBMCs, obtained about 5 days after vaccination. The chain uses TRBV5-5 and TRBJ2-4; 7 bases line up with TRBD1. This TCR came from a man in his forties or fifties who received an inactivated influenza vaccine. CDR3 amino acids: CASSLFRSGGDIQYF. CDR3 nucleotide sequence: TGTGCCAGCAGCTTGTTTCGCTCAGGGGGTGACATTCAGTACTTC.